The clone carrying this T cell receptor (beta chain) was observed a few times. Its matching antigen is unknown. This sample is drawn from a study of T-cell reconstitution after alpha-beta-depleted transplantation in children. Study-level findings and limits: Surviving recipient cells, namely T cells and thymic progenitors, were the source of high day-60 TCRbeta diversity in some patients. T-cell counts and diversity at one year post-transplant came mainly from newly produced T cells. As was reported, about two months after transplant, alpha-beta T cells came from several hundred expanded graft clones.

This sample's TCRbeta library carried unique molecular identifier barcodes. TCRdb recomputed calls from the PCR reads with MiXCR, one row per CDR3 protein. Of about 580,000 distinct CDR3 sequences in the sample, over 25% were seen once. V was trimmed by 2 bases and J by 7 bases, leaving 9 bases between them. This CDR3 contains 13 residues. The chain combines TRBV12-3 or TRBV12-4 with TRBJ2-1; D gene ambiguous. The TCR originated in a boy under two years old with Wiskott-Aldrich syndrome, due to receive a stem cell transplant. Sequencing was performed on PBMCs, taken before TCRalphabeta/CD19-depleted stem cell transplant. The chain's CDR3 is CASSLMAANEQFF. As DNA, the CDR3 is TGTGCCAGCAGTTTAATGGCCGCAAATGAGCAGTTCTTC.